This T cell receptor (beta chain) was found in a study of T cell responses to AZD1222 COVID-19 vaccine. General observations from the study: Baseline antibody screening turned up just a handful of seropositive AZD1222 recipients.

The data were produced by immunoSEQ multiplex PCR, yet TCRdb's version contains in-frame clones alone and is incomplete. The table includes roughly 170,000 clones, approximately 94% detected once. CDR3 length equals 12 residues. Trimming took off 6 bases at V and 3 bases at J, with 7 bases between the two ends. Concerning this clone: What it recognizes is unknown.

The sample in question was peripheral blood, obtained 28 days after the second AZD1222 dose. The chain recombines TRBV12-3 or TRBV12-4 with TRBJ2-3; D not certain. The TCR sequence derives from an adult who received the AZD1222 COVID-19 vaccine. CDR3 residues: CASSPVTDTQYF. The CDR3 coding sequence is TGTGCCAGCAGCCCAGTTACAGATACGCAGTATTTT.